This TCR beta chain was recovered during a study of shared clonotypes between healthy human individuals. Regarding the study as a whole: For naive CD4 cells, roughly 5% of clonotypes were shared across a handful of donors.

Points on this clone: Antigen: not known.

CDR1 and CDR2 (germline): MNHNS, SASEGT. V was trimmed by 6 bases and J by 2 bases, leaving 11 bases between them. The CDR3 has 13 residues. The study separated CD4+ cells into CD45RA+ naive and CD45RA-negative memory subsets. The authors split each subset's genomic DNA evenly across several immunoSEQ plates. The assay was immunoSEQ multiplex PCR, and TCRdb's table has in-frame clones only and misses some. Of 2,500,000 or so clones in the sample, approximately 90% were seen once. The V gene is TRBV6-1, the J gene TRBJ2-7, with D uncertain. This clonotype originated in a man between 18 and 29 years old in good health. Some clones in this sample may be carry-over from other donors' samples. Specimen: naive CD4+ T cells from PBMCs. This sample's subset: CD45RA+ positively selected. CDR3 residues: CASSPNPTYEQYF. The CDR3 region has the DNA TGTGCCAGCAGCCCGAACCCTACCTACGAGCAGTACTTC.